The T cell receptor beta chain described here comes from a study of PD-1 blockade in classical Hodgkin lymphoma (dated by TCRdb to 2020 to 2022). For the wider study: Nivolumab dosing was 3 mg/kg intravenously every 2 weeks, continuing until either disease progression or unacceptable toxicity. A peripheral blood immune signature of response to PD-1 blockade in classical Hodgkin lymphoma was defined using TCR beta sequencing and CyTOF. General findings and caveats noted by the study authors: Only a single clinical trial cohort was studied, and what caused the repertoire differences, possibly disease activity or prior therapy, remained undefined. A significant rise by C4D1 was seen in CD4+ but not CD8+ TCR diversity (p=0.0027 vs p=0.16), with the rise being most apparent in complete responders (p=0.02). Lower diversity was observed in patients in whom nivolumab was started less than 1 year after ASCT, and these patients were excluded from later analyses so that confounding by immune reconstitution would be avoided. Baseline TCR diversity was reported to be lower in newly diagnosed patients than in healthy donors and to be lower still in relapsed/refractory patients. Among trial patients, those achieving complete response had baseline diversity similar to that of newly diagnosed patients, while diversity was significantly lower in partial responders and progressors.

V sheds 2 bases and J sheds 0 bases, leaving 4 bases between their ends. Per the germline V gene, MDHEN is the CDR1 and SYDVKM is the CDR2. Spanning cysteine to phenylalanine, the CDR3 consists of 13 amino acids. Only the CDR3 part of the read is kept: 39 bases, read in frame from the first base. The time point label, as the study defines it: cycle 4 day 1 (C4D1), after five to seven weeks of nivolumab. All trial patients had relapsed after autologous stem cell transplantation, with cohorts A, B and C differing in prior brentuximab vedotin exposure. A total of about 51 patients with relapsed/refractory classical Hodgkin lymphoma made up the trial cohort, and each patient's best overall response was complete response, partial response or progressive disease. Trial patients were treated with single-agent nivolumab in the multi-cohort phase II CheckMate 205 trial. An independent review committee assessed best overall response using the 2007 International Working Group response criteria. PBMCs from the trial were collected at three points: immediately before nivolumab initiation (C1D1), and during therapy at cycle 2 day 1 and cycle 4 day 1. Peripheral blood was collected in 8 mL Vacutainer Cell Preparation Tubes, from which PBMCs were isolated by centrifugation and then cryopreserved.

Genomic DNA was extracted with the Qiagen DNeasy kit from unsorted PBMCs and from negatively selected CD4+ and CD8+ fractions. TCR beta CDR3 regions were subjected to amplification by immunoSEQ multiplex PCR with primers that anneal to V and J segments. Amplification bias was minimized using a synthetic immune receptor repertoire, and residual bias was removed computationally after sequencing. From the authors' description of their analysis: Custom Python scripts were used to quantify repertoire diversity as the Shannon entropy index. Unsorted, CD4+ and CD8+ repertoires were analyzed separately, except for combined analyses in which CD4+ and CD8+ sequences were merged in silico. A clone was considered expanded if an increase in frequency of at least 2-fold after treatment relative to C1D1 was found, and a pseudocount of 0.5 was applied to clones undetected at baseline. Singleton clones were defined as clones with 0 or 1 copy at C1D1, and non-singleton clones were defined as clones with 2 or more copies. Clones expanded in unsorted samples were labelled as CD4+, CD8+ or unknown by matching protein sequences in sorted samples from the same patient. Wilcoxon tests on paired samples were used to test changes in diversity from C1D1 to C4D1. The table comes from immuneACCESS by way of TCRdb, which keeps in-frame sequences with V and J called. Part of the clones is missing from these tables; in studies checked, under half for an unresolved V gene and the rest for unknown reasons. The DNA gave D and trimming, while V, J and clone size come from that table. The sample includes 35,000 to 50,000 clones, with 60% to 70% observed a single time. The ten largest clones add up to 3.1% of the sample.

In the case of this clone: The target of this receptor is not known. No clone much larger than this one lies a single base away; base qualities are absent.

Sequences were derived from peripheral blood mononuclear cells (PBMCs), sampled before the fourth cycle of nivolumab. The receptor comes from a human donor with classical Hodgkin lymphoma. The V and J genes are TRBV28 and TRBJ2-5; the D gene assignment is ambiguous. The CDR3 protein is CASSLRNQETQYF. Here is the DNA: TGTGCCAGCAGTTTACGGAACCAAGAGACCCAGTACTTC.